This is a list of T cell receptor beta chains from one sample in a study of T cells in Graves' hyperthyroidism and ophthalmopathy. One entry per CDR3 protein, called by TCRdb with MiXCR from the multiplex PCR reads. The top ten clones hold roughly 10% of a sample with hundreds of thousands of distinct CDR3 sequences, roughly 15% of them seen once. Sequencing input: blood. The receptors come from a woman under 30 with Graves' hyperthyroidism. Each CDR3 is given with its conserved first and last residue. D genes are given only for firm matches. Some rows have no size entry. The others give once, few or many, or a class for an expanded clone.

clone_size: many; d_call: .; v_call: TRBV30; j_call: TRBJ1-2; cdr3_nt: TGTGCCTGGAGCCCTTTACCAAGCCCATCCTATGGCTACACCTTC; cdr3_aa: CAWSPLPSPSYGYTF
clone_size: many; d_call: TRBD2; v_call: TRBV20-1; j_call: TRBJ2-1; cdr3_nt: TGCAGTGCTAGAGCCTTACTAGCGGGCCTCGACAATGAGCAGTTCTTC; cdr3_aa: CSARALLAGLDNEQFF
clone_size: many; d_call: TRBD2; v_call: TRBV27; j_call: TRBJ2-3; cdr3_nt: TGTGCCAGCAGTTCCCTAGCGGGAACCAGCACAGATACGCAGTATTTT; cdr3_aa: CASSSLAGTSTDTQYF
clone_size: few; d_call: .; v_call: TRBV2; j_call: TRBJ1-3; cdr3_nt: TGTGCCAGCAAATTGAGGGGCTCTGGAAACACCATATATTTT; cdr3_aa: CASKLRGSGNTIYF
clone_size: .; d_call: TRBD1; v_call: TRBV10-2; j_call: TRBJ2-1; cdr3_nt: TGCGCCAGCGGGAAGGGACAGAGGTCCTACAATGAGCAGTTCTTC; cdr3_aa: CASGKGQRSYNEQFF
clone_size: many; d_call: TRBD1; v_call: TRBV30; j_call: TRBJ2-7; cdr3_nt: TGTGCCTGGAGTCCCGGGACAGCCCTCTACGAGCAGTACTTC; cdr3_aa: CAWSPGTALYEQYF
clone_size: .; d_call: .; v_call: TRBV7-8; j_call: TRBJ2-5; cdr3_nt: TGTGCCAGCCGGTTTGGAGTTATGCATCGGTCGCTGTACCAAGAGACCCAGTACTTC; cdr3_aa: CASRFGVMHRSLYQETQYF
clone_size: .; d_call: .; v_call: TRBV14; j_call: TRBJ2-2; cdr3_nt: TGTGCCAGCAGCCACTCAGGGTTGATCGGGGAGCTGTTTTTT; cdr3_aa: CASSHSGLIGELFF
clone_size: .; d_call: TRBD1; v_call: TRBV7-9; j_call: TRBJ1-6; cdr3_nt: TGTGCCAGCAGCTCCGACAGGGGTGTCTCCAATTCACCCCTCCACTTT; cdr3_aa: CASSSDRGVSNSPLHF
clone_size: many; d_call: .; v_call: TRBV7-2; j_call: TRBJ2-7; cdr3_nt: TGTGCCAGCAGCTTAGTCGGCAGGGGAGACTACGAGCAGTACTTC; cdr3_aa: CASSLVGRGDYEQYF
clone_size: .; d_call: TRBD2; v_call: TRBV9; j_call: TRBJ2-3; cdr3_nt: TGTGCCAGCAGCGTGCGGACTAGCGGGGGCCCAGATACGCAGTATTTT; cdr3_aa: CASSVRTSGGPDTQYF
clone_size: few; d_call: TRBD2; v_call: TRBV12-3/TRBV12-4; j_call: TRBJ2-1; cdr3_nt: TGTGCCAGCAGACTAGCGGGAGGGCCCTATGAGCAGTTCTTC; cdr3_aa: CASRLAGGPYEQFF
clone_size: many; d_call: .; v_call: TRBV6-5; j_call: TRBJ2-3; cdr3_nt: TGTGCCAGCAGTTACTACAGACAAACATTGGGTACGCAGTATTTT; cdr3_aa: CASSYYRQTLGTQYF
clone_size: many; d_call: .; v_call: TRBV6-5; j_call: TRBJ2-7; cdr3_nt: TGTGCCAGCAGTTACTTCCCCCCTTTTAACGCACAGGGCAGATCCTACGAGCAGTACTTC; cdr3_aa: CASSYFPPFNAQGRSYEQYF
clone_size: .; d_call: TRBD2; v_call: TRBV5-4; j_call: TRBJ2-1; cdr3_nt: TGTGCCAGCAGCCGGGGACTAGCTGGGTCCTACAATGAGCAGTTCTTC; cdr3_aa: CASSRGLAGSYNEQFF
clone_size: few; d_call: TRBD1; v_call: TRBV3-1; j_call: TRBJ1-4; cdr3_nt: TGTGCCAGCAGATTTGCGGGACAGTCTAATGAAAAACTGTTTTTT; cdr3_aa: CASRFAGQSNEKLFF
clone_size: few; d_call: .; v_call: TRBV3-1; j_call: TRBJ2-3; cdr3_nt: TGTGCCAGCAGCCTGGGCCACTCCCGATCCACAGATACGCAGTATTTT; cdr3_aa: CASSLGHSRSTDTQYF
clone_size: few; d_call: .; v_call: TRBV4-3; j_call: TRBJ2-5; cdr3_nt: TGCGCCAGCAGCCAAGACTTCAGGGGCCAAGAGACCCAGTACTTC; cdr3_aa: CASSQDFRGQETQYF
clone_size: .; d_call: TRBD1; v_call: TRBV7-9; j_call: TRBJ1-2; cdr3_nt: TGTGCCAGCAGCTTGGGACAGGGGGCCTTCGGGGGCTACACCTTC; cdr3_aa: CASSLGQGAFGGYTF
clone_size: .; d_call: .; v_call: TRBV10-3; j_call: TRBJ2-7; cdr3_nt: TGTGCCAACTCAATGGGATACGAGCAGTACTTC; cdr3_aa: CANSMGYEQYF
clone_size: .; d_call: TRBD2; v_call: TRBV20-1; j_call: TRBJ2-1; cdr3_nt: TGCAGTGCTAGTCCCCTCAGGCGGGAGACAAACAATGAGCAGTTCTTC; cdr3_aa: CSASPLRRETNNEQFF
clone_size: many; d_call: TRBD1; v_call: TRBV7-2; j_call: TRBJ1-2; cdr3_nt: TGTGCCAGCAGCCAAGCGACAGGGGACTATGGCTACACCTTC; cdr3_aa: CASSQATGDYGYTF